This T cell receptor beta chain comes out of a study of breast tumors, draining lymph nodes, adjacent tissues. In this sample, this clonotype turned up many times. The antigen is not known. The lymph nodes were axillary draining lymph nodes from breast cancer patients. V was cut by 4 bases and J by 4 bases, with 7 bases left in between. This CDR3 region has 13 residues. Germline CDR1 SGHTA, CDR2 FQGNSA. Study-wide points: Data only fit, rather than demonstrated, lymph node origin of most tumor T cells. Luminal-like breast cancer showed significantly greater tumor-nontumor repertoire similarity than basal-like breast cancer did. Findings are consistent with lymph node origin and intratumoral expansion of most tumor T cells. Tumor TCR diversity was below lymph nodes but above nontumor tissue.

Each CDR3 protein is one row after TCRdb ran MiXCR on the multiplex PCR reads. The table includes about 130,000 distinct CDR3 sequences, 15% to 20% detected once. The genes are TRBV7-2 and TRBJ2-2; D remains unclear. Material for sequencing was axillary lymph node tissue. The TCR originated in a female donor with breast cancer. Some clones in this sample may be carry-over from other donors' samples. For the CDR3, the DNA is TGTGCCAGCAGCTCCCGAATCACCGGGGAGCTGTTTTTT. It specifies CASSSRITGELFF.